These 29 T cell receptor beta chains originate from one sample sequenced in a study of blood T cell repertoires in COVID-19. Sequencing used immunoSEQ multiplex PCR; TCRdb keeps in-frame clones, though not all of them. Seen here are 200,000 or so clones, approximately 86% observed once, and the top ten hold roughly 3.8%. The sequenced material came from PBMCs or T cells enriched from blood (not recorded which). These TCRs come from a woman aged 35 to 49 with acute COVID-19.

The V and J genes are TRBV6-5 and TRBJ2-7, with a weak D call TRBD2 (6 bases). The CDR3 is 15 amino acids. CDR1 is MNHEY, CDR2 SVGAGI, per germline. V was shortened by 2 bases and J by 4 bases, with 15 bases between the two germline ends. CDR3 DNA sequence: TGTGCCAGCAGTTACGGGCGGGGCCCTCTATACGAGCAGTACTTC. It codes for CASSYGRGPLYEQYF.

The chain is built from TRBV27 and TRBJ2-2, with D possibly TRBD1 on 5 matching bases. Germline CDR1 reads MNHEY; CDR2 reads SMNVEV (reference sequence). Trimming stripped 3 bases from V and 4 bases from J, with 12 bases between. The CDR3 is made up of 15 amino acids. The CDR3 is CASSLTVHSTGELFF. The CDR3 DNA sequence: TGTGCCAGCAGTTTGACAGTTCATTCCACCGGGGAGCTGTTTTTT.

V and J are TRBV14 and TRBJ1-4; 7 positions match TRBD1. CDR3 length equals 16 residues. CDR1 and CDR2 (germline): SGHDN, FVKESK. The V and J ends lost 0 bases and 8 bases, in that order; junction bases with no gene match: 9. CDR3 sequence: CASSQEQGRRREKLFF. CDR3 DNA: TGTGCCAGCAGCCAAGAACAGGGGCGCAGGCGAGAAAAACTGTTTTTT.

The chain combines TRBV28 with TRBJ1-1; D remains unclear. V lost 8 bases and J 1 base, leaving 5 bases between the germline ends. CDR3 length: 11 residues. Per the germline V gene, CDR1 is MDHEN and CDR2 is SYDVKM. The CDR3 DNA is TGTGCCAGCTACGGGAACACTGAAGCTTTCTTT. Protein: CASYGNTEAFF.

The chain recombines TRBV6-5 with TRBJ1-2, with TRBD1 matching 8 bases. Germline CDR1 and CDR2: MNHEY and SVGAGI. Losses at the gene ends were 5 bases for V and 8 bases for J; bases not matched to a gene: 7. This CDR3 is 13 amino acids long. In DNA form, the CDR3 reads TGTGCCAGCAGTCTGAGCGACAGGGGCGGCTACACCTTC. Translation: CASSLSDRGGYTF.

The CDR3 coding sequence is TGTGCCAGCGGACTAGCGGTACGGGATGAGCAGTTCTTC. Protein sequence: CASGLAVRDEQFF. This chain connects TRBV2 to TRBJ2-1; 10 positions match TRBD2. From germline, CDR1 is SNHLY and CDR2 FYNNEI. V shed 8 bases and J 8 bases; nucleotides not matched to a gene: 6. The CDR3 is 13 amino acids.

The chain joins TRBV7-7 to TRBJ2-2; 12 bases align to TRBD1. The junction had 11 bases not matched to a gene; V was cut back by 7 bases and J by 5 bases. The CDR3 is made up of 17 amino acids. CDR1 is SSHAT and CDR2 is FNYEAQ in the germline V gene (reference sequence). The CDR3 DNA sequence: TGTGCCAGCACCCCGGGACAGGGGGCGGGTGGAACCGGGGAGCTGTTTTTT. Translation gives CASTPGQGAGGTGELFF.

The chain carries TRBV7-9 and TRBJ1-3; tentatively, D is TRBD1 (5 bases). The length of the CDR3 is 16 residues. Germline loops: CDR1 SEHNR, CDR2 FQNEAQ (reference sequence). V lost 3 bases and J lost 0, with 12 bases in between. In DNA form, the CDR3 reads TGTGCCAGCAGCTTTGGGACTGCCTCCTCTGGAAACACCATATATTTT. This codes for CASSFGTASSGNTIYF.

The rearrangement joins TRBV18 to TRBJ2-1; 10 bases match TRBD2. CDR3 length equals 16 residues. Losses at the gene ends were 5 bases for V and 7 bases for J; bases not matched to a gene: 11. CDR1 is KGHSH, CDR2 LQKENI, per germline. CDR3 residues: CASSASLAGVGNEQFF. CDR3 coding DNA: TGTGCCAGCTCAGCATCGCTAGCGGGAGTAGGAAATGAGCAGTTCTTC.

The CDR3 DNA sequence: TGTGCCAGCAGCCAAGCCTCGGACAGGGCAGGCAACTATGGCTACACCTTC. This gives the protein CASSQASDRAGNYGYTF. The chain carries TRBV4-2 and TRBJ1-2, with 8 bases lining up with TRBD1. From germline, CDR1 is LGHNA and CDR2 YNFKEQ. The CDR3 sequence is 17 residues long. Unmatched junction bases numbered 9, after V lost 1 base and J lost 2 bases.

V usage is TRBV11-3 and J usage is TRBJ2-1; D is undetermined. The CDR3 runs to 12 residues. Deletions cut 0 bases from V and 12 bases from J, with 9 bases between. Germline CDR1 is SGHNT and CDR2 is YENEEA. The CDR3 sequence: CASSLEGLGQFF. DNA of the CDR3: TGTGCCAGCAGCTTAGAGGGCCTTGGGCAGTTCTTC. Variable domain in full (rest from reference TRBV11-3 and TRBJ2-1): EAGVVQSPRYKIIEKKQPVAFWCNPISGHNTLYWYLQNLGQGPELLIRYENEEAVDDSQLPKDRFSAERLKGVDSTLKIQPAELGDSAVYLCASSLEGLGQFFGPGTRLTVL.

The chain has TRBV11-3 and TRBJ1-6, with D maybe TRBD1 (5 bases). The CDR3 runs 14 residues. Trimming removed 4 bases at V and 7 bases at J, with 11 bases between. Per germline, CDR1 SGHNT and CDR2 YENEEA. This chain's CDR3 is CASSSRERNSPLHF. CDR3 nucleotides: TGTGCCAGCAGCTCCAGGGAACGAAATTCACCCCTCCACTTT.

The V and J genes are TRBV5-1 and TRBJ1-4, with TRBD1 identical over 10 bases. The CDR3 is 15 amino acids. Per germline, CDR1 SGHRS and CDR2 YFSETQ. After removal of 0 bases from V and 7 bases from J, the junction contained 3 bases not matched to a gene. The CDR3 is CASSLEGTGAEKLFF. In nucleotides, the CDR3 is TGCGCCAGCAGCTTGGAAGGGACAGGGGCTGAAAAACTGTTTTTT.

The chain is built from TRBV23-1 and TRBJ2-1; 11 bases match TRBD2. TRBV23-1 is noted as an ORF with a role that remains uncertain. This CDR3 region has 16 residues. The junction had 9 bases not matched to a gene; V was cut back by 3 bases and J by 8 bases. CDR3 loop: CASSHALAGGGHEQFF. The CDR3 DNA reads TGCGCCAGCAGTCACGCGCTAGCGGGAGGTGGGCATGAGCAGTTCTTC.

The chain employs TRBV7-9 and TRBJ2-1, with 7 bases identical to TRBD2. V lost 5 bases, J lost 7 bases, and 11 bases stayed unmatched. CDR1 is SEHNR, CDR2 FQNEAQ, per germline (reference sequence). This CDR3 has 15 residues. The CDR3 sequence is CASSRSSGNVNEQFF. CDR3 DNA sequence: TGTGCCAGCAGCCGATCCAGCGGGAATGTGAATGAGCAGTTCTTC.

DNA of the CDR3: TGTGCCAGCAGCATTACAGGGGTCTCTGGCTACACCTTC. Encoded protein: CASSITGVSGYTF. The rearrangement uses TRBV28 and TRBJ1-2; TRBD1 matches at 7 bases. The CDR3 extends over 13 amino acids. J lost 7 bases, V lost 6 bases, and 8 bases had no gene match. The germline CDR1 and CDR2 sequences are MDHEN and SYDVKM.

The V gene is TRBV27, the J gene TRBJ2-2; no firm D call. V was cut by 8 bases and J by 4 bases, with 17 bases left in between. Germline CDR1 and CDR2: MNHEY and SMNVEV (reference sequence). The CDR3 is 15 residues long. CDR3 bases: TGTGCCAGCGGCCCCTCCTGGTCGCCCACCGGGGAGCTGTTTTTT. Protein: CASGPSWSPTGELFF.

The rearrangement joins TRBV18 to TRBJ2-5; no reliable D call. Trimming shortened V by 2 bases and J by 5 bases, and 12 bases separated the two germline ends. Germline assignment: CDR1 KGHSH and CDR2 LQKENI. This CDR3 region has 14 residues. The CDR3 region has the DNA TGTGCCAGCTCACCAATGGCTACCGGGGAGACCCAGTACTTC. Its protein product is CASSPMATGETQYF.

CDR3 nucleotide sequence: TGTGCCAGCATGATCCCAGGCCACAATGAGCAGTTCTTC. Amino acid sequence: CASMIPGHNEQFF. V usage is TRBV6-5 and J usage is TRBJ2-1; D ambiguous. V lost 7 bases and J lost 5, with 12 bases in between. Germline V gene data show CDR1 as MNHEY and CDR2 as SVGAGI. CDR3 size: 13 residues.

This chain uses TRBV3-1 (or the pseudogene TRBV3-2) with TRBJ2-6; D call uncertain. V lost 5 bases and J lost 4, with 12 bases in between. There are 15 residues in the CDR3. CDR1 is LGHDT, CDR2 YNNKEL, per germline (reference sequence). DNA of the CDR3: TGTGCCAGCAGCTCCTCCCCAGGAGGGGCCAACGTCCTGACTTTC. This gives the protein CASSSSPGGANVLTF.

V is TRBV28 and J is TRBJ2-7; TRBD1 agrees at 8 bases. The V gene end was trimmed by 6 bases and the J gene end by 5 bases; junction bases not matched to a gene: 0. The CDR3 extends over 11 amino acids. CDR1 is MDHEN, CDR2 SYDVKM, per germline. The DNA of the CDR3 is TGTGCCAGCAGGACAGGGGACGAGCAGTACTTC. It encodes CASRTGDEQYF.

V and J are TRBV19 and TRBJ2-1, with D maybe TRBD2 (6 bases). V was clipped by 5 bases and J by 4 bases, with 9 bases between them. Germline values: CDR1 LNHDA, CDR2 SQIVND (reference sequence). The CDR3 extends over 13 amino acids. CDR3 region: CASSRDFYNEQFF. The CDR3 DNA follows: TGTGCCAGTAGTCGGGACTTTTACAATGAGCAGTTCTTC.

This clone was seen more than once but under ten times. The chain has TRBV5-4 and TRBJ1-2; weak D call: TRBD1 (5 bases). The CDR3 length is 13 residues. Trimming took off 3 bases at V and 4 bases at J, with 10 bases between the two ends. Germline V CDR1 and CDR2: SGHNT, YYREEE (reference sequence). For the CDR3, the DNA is TGTGCCAGCAGCTCGGACACATTCTATGGCTACACCTTC. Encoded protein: CASSSDTFYGYTF.

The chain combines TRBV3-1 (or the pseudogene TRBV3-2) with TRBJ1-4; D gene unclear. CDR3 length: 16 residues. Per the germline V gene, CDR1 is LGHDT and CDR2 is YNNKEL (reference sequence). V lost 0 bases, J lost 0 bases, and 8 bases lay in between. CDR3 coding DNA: TGTGCCAGCAGCCAAGATGTCACGGCAACTAATGAAAAACTGTTTTTT. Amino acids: CASSQDVTATNEKLFF.

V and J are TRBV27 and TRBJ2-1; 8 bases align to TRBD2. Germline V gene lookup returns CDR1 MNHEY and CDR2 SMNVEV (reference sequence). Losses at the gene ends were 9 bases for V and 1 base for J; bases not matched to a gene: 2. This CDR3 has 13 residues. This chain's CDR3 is CASSGVSYNEQFF. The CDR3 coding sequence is TGTGCCAGTAGCGGGGTGTCCTACAATGAGCAGTTCTTC.

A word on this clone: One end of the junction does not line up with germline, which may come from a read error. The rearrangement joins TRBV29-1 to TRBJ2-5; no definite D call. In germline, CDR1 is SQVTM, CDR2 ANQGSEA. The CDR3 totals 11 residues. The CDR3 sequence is CSVEDQSTQYF. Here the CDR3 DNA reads TGCAGCGTCGAAGATCAGTCGACCCAGTACTTC.

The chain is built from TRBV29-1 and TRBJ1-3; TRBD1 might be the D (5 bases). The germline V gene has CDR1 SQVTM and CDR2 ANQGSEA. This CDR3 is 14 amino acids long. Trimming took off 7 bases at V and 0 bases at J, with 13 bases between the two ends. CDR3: CSDRQTSSGNTIYF. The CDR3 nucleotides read TGCAGCGACAGACAGACCTCCTCTGGAAACACCATATATTTT.

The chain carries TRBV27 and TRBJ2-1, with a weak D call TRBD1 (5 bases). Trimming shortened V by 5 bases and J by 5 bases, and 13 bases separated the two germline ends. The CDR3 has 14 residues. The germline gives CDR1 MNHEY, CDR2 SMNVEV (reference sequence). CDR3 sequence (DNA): TGTGCCAGCAGTCCGCTTGGGGCTAACAATGAGCAGTTCTTC. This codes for CASSPLGANNEQFF.

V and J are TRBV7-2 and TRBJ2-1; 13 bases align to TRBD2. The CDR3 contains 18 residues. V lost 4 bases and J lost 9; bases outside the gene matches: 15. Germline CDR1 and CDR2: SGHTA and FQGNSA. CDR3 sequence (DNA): TGTGCCAGCAGCTCTCGGAGGGGTTTGACTAGCGGGAGGTTTGAGCAGTTCTTC. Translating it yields CASSSRRGLTSGRFEQFF.